These T cell receptor beta chains were read from a single sample in a study of blood T cells in healthy people across ages. TCRdb called the 5' RACE reads again in MiXCR, with one record for every CDR3 protein. The sample contains 580,000 or so distinct CDR3 sequences, more than 45% of which appear only once. Material for sequencing was blood. Receptor source: a man aged 80 or over in good health. Both conserved end residues are part of each CDR3. The D gene is left open where the match is weak. Size tells how often a clone was seen (once, few, many) or the class of an expanded clone, and some rows leave it out.

D gene,V gene,J gene,clone size,CDR3 length,CDR3 protein,CDR3 DNA
TRBD1,TRBV10-3,TRBJ2-7,NA,14,CAISVQGASYKQYF,TGTGCCATCAGTGTCCAGGGGGCGTCGTACAAGCAGTACTTC
TRBD1,TRBV5-1,TRBJ1-1,NA,14,CASSLVSQGAEAFF,TGCGCCAGCAGCTTGGTATCCCAGGGGGCTGAAGCTTTCTTT
NA,TRBV29-1,TRBJ1-5,NA,15,CSVGMTGWGNQPQHF,TGCAGCGTGGGGATGACAGGCTGGGGCAATCAGCCCCAGCATTTT
NA,TRBV6-6,TRBJ2-1,many,12,CASKKDYNEQFF,TGTGCCAGCAAAAAAGACTACAATGAGCAGTTCTTC
TRBD1,TRBV30,TRBJ1-4,NA,15,CACRLRDRGNEKLFF,TGTGCCTGCAGACTCCGGGACAGGGGCAATGAAAAACTGTTTTTT
TRBD1,TRBV7-9,TRBJ2-7,many,15,CASSASGQGTYEQYF,TGTGCCAGCAGCGCCTCGGGACAGGGAACCTACGAGCAGTACTTC
NA,TRBV2,TRBJ1-5,NA,14,CASSGRNSNQPQHF,TGTGCCAGCAGTGGACGGAATAGCAATCAGCCCCAGCATTTT
NA,TRBV5-1,TRBJ2-3,few,14,CASNVRASTDTQYF,TGCGCCAGCAACGTTAGGGCTAGCACAGATACGCAGTATTTT
TRBD1,TRBV5-1,TRBJ1-1,NA,15,CASSAGTGQNTEAFF,TGCGCCAGCAGCGCCGGGACAGGACAGAACACTGAAGCTTTCTTT
NA,TRBV7-2,TRBJ2-7,NA,15,CASSLTGLLTYEQYF,TGTGCCAGCAGCTTAACGGGACTCTTAACCTACGAGCAGTACTTC
NA,TRBV10-3,TRBJ2-3,few,13,CAIRGGTTDTQYF,TGTGCCATCAGGGGTGGCACCACAGATACGCAGTATTTT
NA,TRBV10-3,TRBJ1-6,few,14,CAISEFQENSPLHF,TGTGCCATCAGTGAGTTTCAGGAGAATTCACCCCTCCACTTT
TRBD2,TRBV7-2,TRBJ2-3,NA,16,CASSLRAGRAQDTQYF,TGTGCCAGCAGCTTAAGGGCCGGGAGGGCGCAGGATACGCAGTATTTT
TRBD2,TRBV20-1,TRBJ2-1,few,15,CSAWVSGGAYNEQFF,TGCAGTGCTTGGGTTAGCGGGGGGGCCTACAATGAGCAGTTCTTC
NA,TRBV20-1,TRBJ2-7,NA,15,CSARSPQGTSYEQYF,TGCAGTGCTAGATCACCCCAGGGGACCTCCTACGAGCAGTACTTC
TRBD1,TRBV20-1,TRBJ1-2,few,13,CSARAGGYRGYTF,TGCAGTGCTAGAGCAGGGGGTTATCGTGGCTACACCTTC
TRBD1,TRBV7-2,TRBJ2-5,NA,15,CASSLGIRTGGGQYF,TGTGCCAGCAGCTTAGGGATCCGTACAGGGGGCGGGCAGTACTTC
NA,TRBV3-1,TRBJ2-1,few,12,CASSRRDNVQFF,TGTGCCAGCAGCCGGAGGGACAATGTGCAGTTCTTC
TRBD2,TRBV28,TRBJ2-5,NA,17,CASSPPPRLAGKETQYF,TGTGCCAGCAGTCCCCCTCCCCGACTAGCGGGAAAGGAGACCCAGTACTTC
NA,TRBV6-1,TRBJ2-1,NA,15,CASSVGGTPTHEQFF,TGTGCCAGCAGTGTTGGGGGGACCCCCACCCATGAGCAGTTCTTC
NA,TRBV20-1,TRBJ2-7,few,13,CSARRGAVPEQYF,TGCAGTGCTAGACGAGGGGCCGTCCCCGAGCAGTACTTC
NA,TRBV4-3,TRBJ2-1,NA,17,CASSQDPLGSGHNEQFF,TGCGCCAGCAGCCAAGATCCCCTAGGTAGCGGACACAATGAGCAGTTCTTC
TRBD2,TRBV4-1,TRBJ2-3,NA,16,CASSQDPGGPSGTQYF,TGCGCCAGCAGCCAAGATCCGGGAGGGCCATCAGGTACGCAGTATTTT
NA,TRBV7-2,TRBJ1-2,NA,13,CASSLAVAGGYTF,TGTGCCAGCAGCTTAGCTGTTGCTGGTGGCTACACCTTC
NA,TRBV12-3/TRBV12-4,TRBJ1-2,NA,15,CASSLSDRYNYGYTF,TGTGCCAGCAGTTTATCGGACAGATATAACTATGGCTACACCTTC
TRBD2,TRBV28,TRBJ2-7,few,14,CASSFTSGTYEQYF,TGTGCCAGCAGTTTTACTAGCGGAACCTACGAGCAGTACTTC
NA,TRBV20-1,TRBJ2-1,NA,15,CSAREAAGPPYEQFF,TGCAGTGCTAGAGAGGCGGCGGGACCCCCCTATGAGCAGTTCTTC
NA,TRBV7-2,TRBJ2-6,once,15,CASSLGDSGASVLTF,TGTGCCAGCAGCTTAGGTGATTCTGGGGCCAGCGTCCTGACTTTC
TRBD1,TRBV6-5,TRBJ1-4,NA,15,CASSYRTGFNEKLFF,TGTGCCAGCAGTTACCGGACAGGGTTTAATGAAAAACTGTTTTTT
TRBD1,TRBV20-1,TRBJ1-4,NA,14,CSAGGQGAHEKLFF,TGCAGTGCTGGGGGACAGGGGGCTCATGAAAAACTGTTTTTT
TRBD1,TRBV20-1,TRBJ2-3,NA,16,CSARDPGTGAGDTQYF,TGCAGTGCTAGAGATCCGGGGACAGGGGCTGGAGATACGCAGTATTTT
TRBD2,TRBV7-2,TRBJ2-1,few,17,CASSSLTGSGRYNEQFF,TGTGCCAGCAGCTCCCTTACCGGGAGCGGGAGGTACAATGAGCAGTTCTTC
TRBD1,TRBV6-5,TRBJ2-1,NA,18,CASSYSFGRGTGVETQFF,TGTGCCAGCAGTTACTCGTTCGGTCGTGGGACAGGGGTCGAGACCCAGTTCTTC